A single sample gave rise to the 17 T cell receptor beta chains below, sequenced in a study of cytomegalovirus exposure and HLA in healthy donors. This table comes from immunoSEQ multiplex PCR, and its TCRdb copy is limited to in-frame clones, with some not included. The table shows 250,000 to 400,000 clones, with about nine tenths occurring only once. The material sequenced was PBMCs. These TCRs come from a woman in her 30s in good health and CMV-seropositive.

The chain links TRBV7-8 to TRBJ1-1, with D possibly TRBD1 on 5 matching bases. V dropped 2 bases and J dropped 10 bases, with 11 bases sitting between them. The CDR3 is made up of 12 amino acids. In germline, CDR1 is SGHVS, CDR2 FQNEAQ. CDR3 protein: CASSLRGEGAFF. The CDR3 coding sequence is TGTGCCAGCAGCTTAAGGGGCGAGGGAGCTTTCTTT. Full variable domain (rest looked up from reference TRBV7-8 and TRBJ1-1): GAGVSQSPRYKVAKRGQDVALRCDPISGHVSLFWYQQALGQGPEFLTYFQNEAQLDKSGLPSDRFFAERPEGSVSTLKIQRTQQEDSAVYLCASSLRGEGAFFGQGTRLTVV.

The chain couples TRBV7-2 to TRBJ1-2; no clear D. The V end lost 2 bases, the J end lost 7 bases, and 11 bases lay between the germline ends. Germline-derived CDR1 and CDR2 are SGHTA and FQGNSA. The CDR3 sequence is 13 residues long. The chain's CDR3 is CASSLYTEIGYTF. In nucleotides, the CDR3 is TGTGCCAGCAGCTTATATACCGAAATTGGCTACACCTTC.

This chain joins TRBV18 and TRBJ2-1, with TRBD2 matching 10 bases. Germline assignment: CDR1 KGHSH and CDR2 LQKENI. J gave up 8 bases and V 2 bases, and 9 bases lay outside the gene matches. The CDR3 extends over 16 amino acids. The CDR3 reads CASSPRSTSGAHEQFF. The CDR3 DNA is TGTGCCAGCTCACCAAGGAGCACTAGCGGGGCCCATGAGCAGTTCTTC.

The chain recombines TRBV9 with TRBJ2-5; 8 nucleotides agree with TRBD1. The V and J ends lost 4 bases and 3 bases, in that order; junction bases with no gene match: 11. Germline lookup yields CDR1 SGDLS and CDR2 YYNGEE. The CDR3 is 16 amino acids. The CDR3 DNA reads as TGTGCCAGCAGCATACGGGACAGGAGACCGGAAGAGACCCAGTACTTC. This sequence encodes CASSIRDRRPEETQYF.

The J gene is TRBJ1-2, the V gene TRBV28; 7 bases match TRBD1. The CDR3 is 12 residues long. Germline trimming cut 6 bases from V and 2 bases from J; bases unmatched to any gene: 0. Germline CDR1 MDHEN, CDR2 SYDVKM. This CDR3 reads CASRTGNYGYTF. The CDR3 nucleotides read TGTGCCAGCAGGACAGGGAACTATGGCTACACCTTC.

This chain links TRBV6-1 with TRBJ1-4, with 9 bases aligning to TRBD1. The J segment lost 7 bases and the V segment lost 5 bases, leaving 8 bases of the junction unmatched. This CDR3 has 15 residues. Per germline, CDR1 MNHNS and CDR2 SASEGT. The CDR3 loop is CASSFGTGKSEKLFF. CDR3 DNA sequence: TGTGCCAGCAGTTTTGGGACAGGGAAGAGTGAAAAACTGTTTTTT.

The CDR3 loop reads CASEPGTQETQYF. As DNA, the CDR3 is TGTGCCAGCGAACCGGGAACCCAAGAGACCCAGTACTTC. The chain uses TRBV25-1 and TRBJ2-5, with D possibly TRBD2 on 5 matching bases. Per germline, CDR1 MGHDK and CDR2 SYGVNS. The length of the CDR3 is 13 residues. V lost 8 bases and J 1 base, leaving 11 bases between the germline ends.

The chain uses TRBV9 and TRBJ2-3; D unresolved. CDR1 and CDR2 from the germline V gene are SGDLS and YYNGEE. CDR3 length: 14 residues. The V end lost 3 bases, the J end lost 4 bases, and 12 bases lay between the germline ends. The CDR3 spells CASSGPNLADTQYF. CDR3 bases: TGTGCCAGCAGCGGGCCAAATCTGGCAGATACGCAGTATTTT.

The gene calls are TRBV7-6 and TRBJ2-1, with D possibly TRBD2 on 5 matching bases. V lost 5 bases to trimming and J lost 8 bases, with 31 bases between them. The germline V gene encodes CDR1 SGHVS and CDR2 FNYEAQ. This CDR3 contains 19 residues. The CDR3 loop reads CASSLDLSGIAHKIHEQFF. In DNA form, the CDR3 reads TGTGCCAGCAGCCTAGACTTAAGCGGCATTGCCCACAAAATACATGAGCAGTTCTTC.

This sequence joins TRBV9 and TRBJ1-5; D is ambiguous. Looked up from germline, CDR1 is SGDLS and CDR2 is YYNGEE. V lost 3 bases to trimming and J lost 6 bases, with 10 bases between them. The CDR3 has 13 amino acids. The CDR3, as DNA: TGTGCCAGCAGCGAGGACGCCTTTCAGCCCCAGCATTTT. Amino acids: CASSEDAFQPQHF.

The chain carries TRBV5-1 and TRBJ2-7; 8 positions match TRBD2. Germline CDR1 is SGHRS and CDR2 is YFSETQ. Trimming at V came to 0 bases and at J to 4 bases, leaving 6 bases not matched to a gene. The CDR3 is 15 amino acids. CDR3 sequence (DNA): TGCGCCAGCAGCTTGGCCTTTAGCGGGGTATACGAGCAGTACTTC. It codes for CASSLAFSGVYEQYF.

The sample holds a few counts of this clone. The V and J genes are TRBV13 and TRBJ2-7; 8 bases align to TRBD2. The CDR3 length is 17 residues. Germline V gene data show CDR1 as PRHDT and CDR2 as FYEKMQ (reference sequence). Germline trimming cut 2 bases from V and 1 base from J; bases unmatched to any gene: 10. The CDR3 spells CASSLRAAGVGSYEQYF. The DNA for the CDR3 is TGTGCCAGCAGCTTACGAGCAGCGGGAGTTGGATCCTACGAGCAGTACTTC.

The chain uses TRBV4-3 and TRBJ1-1; no definite D call. CDR3 size: 14 residues. Germline CDR1 is LGHNA and CDR2 is YSLEER. The V end lost 1 base, the J end lost 3 bases, and 9 bases lay between the germline ends. The CDR3 DNA is TGCGCCAGCAGCCAAGTGTACGGGGACACTGAAGCTTTCTTT. It translates to CASSQVYGDTEAFF.

This clone was seen just once. The rearrangement joins TRBV6-1 to TRBJ2-1; 7 nucleotides match TRBD1. The germline gives CDR1 MNHNS, CDR2 SASEGT. This CDR3 is 15 amino acids long. V shed 3 bases and J 8 bases; nucleotides not matched to a gene: 10. DNA for the CDR3: TGTGCCAGCAGTGATAGGGGGCTCCTTTACGATGAGCAGTTCTTC. It codes for CASSDRGLLYDEQFF.

This sequence joins TRBV5-1 and TRBJ2-7; D perhaps matches TRBD1 (6 bases). There are 13 residues in the CDR3. The V end was cut by 1 base, the J end by 7 bases, with 12 bases between. CDR1 is SGHRS, CDR2 YFSETQ, per germline. This chain's CDR3 is CASSLRDTREQYF. The CDR3 nucleotides are TGCGCCAGCAGCTTGAGGGACACCCGGGAGCAGTACTTC.

The gene calls are TRBV18 and TRBJ2-3, with D possibly matching TRBD2 (7 bases). V lost 0 bases and J 1 base, leaving 11 bases between the germline ends. The V gene's germline CDR1 is KGHSH and CDR2 LQKENI. This CDR3 has 16 residues. The CDR3 loop is CASSPPGGGGTDTQYF. Here the CDR3 DNA reads TGTGCCAGCTCACCACCGGGGGGGGGCGGCACAGATACGCAGTATTTT.

J is TRBJ1-4 and V is TRBV9; TRBD1 might be the D (5 bases). Germline V lookup: CDR1 SGDLS, CDR2 YYNGEE. CDR3 size: 15 residues. V lost 4 bases and J lost 6, with 16 bases in between. The chain's CDR3 is CASSSTGTADEKLFF. The CDR3 coding sequence is TGTGCCAGCAGCTCCACCGGGACGGCGGATGAAAAACTGTTTTTT. Full variable domain (outside the CDR3, taken from reference TRBV9 and TRBJ1-4): DSGVTQTPKHLITATGQRVTLRCSPRSGDLSVYWYQQSLDQGLQFLIQYYNGEERAKGNILERFSAQQFPDLHSELNLSSLELGDSALYFCASSSTGTADEKLFFGSGTQLSVL.